This TCR beta chain was profiled in a study of cytomegalovirus exposure and HLA in healthy donors. In the case of this clone: The antigen remains undetermined.

Study-level findings and limits: Three CMV-associated chains were confirmed in vitro to be specific for CMV antigens. Donors belonging to an Asian-associated ancestry cluster reportedly showed fewer N-insertions in productive TCRs than the roughly 670-donor mean, according to what a later analysis found. Accounts indicate the classifier identified cytomegalovirus status with strong specificity and sensitivity.

PCR used 60 Vbeta primers and 13 Jbeta primers. Repertoires were generated with immunoSEQ multiplex PCR, while TCRdb's copy carries only in-frame clones and drops some. The table lists about 150,000 clones, roughly 80% of them singletons. Germline CDR1 reads LGHNA; CDR2 reads YSLEER. CDR3 length: 18 amino acids. J was trimmed by 2 bases and V by 0 bases; bases with no gene match: 5. In nominal health when sampled, donors likely had unrecorded immune exposures nonetheless. The sample was PBMCs. This chain joins TRBV4-3 and TRBJ2-2; 11 bases are a match to TRBD2. This TCR was recovered from a woman younger than 45 in good health and CMV-seronegative. DNA for the CDR3: TGCGCCAGCAGCCAAGATGTCCTAGCGGGGGGCAACACCGGGGAGCTGTTTTTT. Translating gives CASSQDVLAGGNTGELFF.